Sequencing of this TCR beta chain was carried out in a study of blood T cell repertoires in COVID-19. The table lists this clone with a count of one. The germline V gene encodes CDR1 SGHTA and CDR2 FQGNSA. Trimming pared 5 bases from V and 4 bases from J, leaving 12 bases between. This CDR3 comprises 14 residues. Here immunoSEQ multiplex PCR was the method, and the copy in TCRdb shows in-frame clones only, minus some. The sample lists under 200,000 clones; around nine tenths were seen once. This TCR derives from a woman between 70 and 85 years old with COVID-19, enrolled during active disease. What was sequenced was peripheral blood. The chain employs TRBV7-2 and TRBJ2-1; TRBD1 is a possible D gene (5 bases). CDR3 loop: CASSLQGSYNEQFF. The CDR3 DNA is TGTGCCAGCAGCCTCCAGGGATCGTACAATGAGCAGTTCTTC.